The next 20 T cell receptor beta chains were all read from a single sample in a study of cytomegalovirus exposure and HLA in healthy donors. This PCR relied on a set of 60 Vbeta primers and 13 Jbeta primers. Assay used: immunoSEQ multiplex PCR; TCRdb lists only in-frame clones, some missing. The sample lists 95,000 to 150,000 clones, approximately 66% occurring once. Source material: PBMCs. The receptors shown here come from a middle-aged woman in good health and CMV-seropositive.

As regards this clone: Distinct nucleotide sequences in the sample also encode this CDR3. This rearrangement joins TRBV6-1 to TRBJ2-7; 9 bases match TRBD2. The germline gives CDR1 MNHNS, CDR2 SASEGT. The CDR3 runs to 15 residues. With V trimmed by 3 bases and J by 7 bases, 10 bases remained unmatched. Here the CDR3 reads CASSEGAGGHDEQYF. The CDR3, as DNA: TGTGCCAGCAGTGAGGGCGCGGGGGGGCATGATGAGCAGTACTTC.

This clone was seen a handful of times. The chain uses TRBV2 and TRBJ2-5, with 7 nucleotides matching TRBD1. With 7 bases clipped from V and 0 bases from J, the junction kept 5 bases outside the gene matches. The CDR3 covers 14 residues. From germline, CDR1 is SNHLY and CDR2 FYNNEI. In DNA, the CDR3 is TGTGCCAGCACCGGGGACAGCTACCAAGAGACCCAGTACTTC. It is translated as CASTGDSYQETQYF.

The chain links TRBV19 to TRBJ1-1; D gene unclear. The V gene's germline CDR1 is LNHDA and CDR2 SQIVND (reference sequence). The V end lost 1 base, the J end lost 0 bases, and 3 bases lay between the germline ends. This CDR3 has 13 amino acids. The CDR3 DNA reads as TGTGCCAGTAGTATAGCGGTGAACACTGAAGCTTTCTTT. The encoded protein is CASSIAVNTEAFF.

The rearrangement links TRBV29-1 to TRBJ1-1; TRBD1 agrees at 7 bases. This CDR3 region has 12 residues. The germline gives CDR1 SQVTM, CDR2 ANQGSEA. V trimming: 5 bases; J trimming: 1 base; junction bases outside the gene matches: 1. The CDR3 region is CSVWTGNTEAFF. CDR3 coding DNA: TGCAGCGTTTGGACAGGGAACACTGAAGCTTTCTTT.

The DNA for the CDR3 is TGCGCCAGCAGTGAGCGCCCTCCCGGGACAGGGGGCTACGAGCAGTACTTC. Amino acids: CASSERPPGTGGYEQYF. The V gene is TRBV10-1, the J gene TRBJ2-7; 11 nucleotides agree with TRBD1. The ends lost 2 bases at V and 3 bases at J; junction bases unmatched: 9. Germline V gives CDR1 WNHNN, CDR2 SYGVQD (reference sequence). The length of the CDR3 is 17 residues.

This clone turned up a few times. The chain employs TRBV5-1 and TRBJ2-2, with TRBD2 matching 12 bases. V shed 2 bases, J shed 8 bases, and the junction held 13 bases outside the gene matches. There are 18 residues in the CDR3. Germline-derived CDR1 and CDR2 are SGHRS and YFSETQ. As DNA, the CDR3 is TGCGCCAGCAGCTTCAGTCTAGCGGGAGGGCCCTCCCCGGGGGAGCTGTTTTTT. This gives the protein CASSFSLAGGPSPGELFF.

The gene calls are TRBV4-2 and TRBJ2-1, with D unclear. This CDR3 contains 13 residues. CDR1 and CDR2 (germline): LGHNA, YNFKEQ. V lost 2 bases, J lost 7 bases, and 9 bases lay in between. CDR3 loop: CASSQNRENEQFF. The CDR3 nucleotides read TGTGCCAGCAGCCAAAATCGTGAGAATGAGCAGTTCTTC.

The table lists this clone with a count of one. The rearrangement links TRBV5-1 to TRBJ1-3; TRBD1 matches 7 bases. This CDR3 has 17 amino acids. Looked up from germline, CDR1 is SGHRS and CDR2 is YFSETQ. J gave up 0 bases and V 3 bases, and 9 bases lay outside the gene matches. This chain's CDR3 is CASSSSRDRSSGNTIYF. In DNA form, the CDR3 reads TGCGCCAGCAGCTCATCCCGGGACAGAAGCTCTGGAAACACCATATATTTT.

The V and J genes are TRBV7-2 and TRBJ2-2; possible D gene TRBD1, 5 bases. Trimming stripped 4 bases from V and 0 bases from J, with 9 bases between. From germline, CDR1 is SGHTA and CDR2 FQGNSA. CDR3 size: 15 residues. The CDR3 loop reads CASSSKTANTGELFF. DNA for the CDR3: TGTGCCAGCAGCTCGAAGACAGCGAACACCGGGGAGCTGTTTTTT.

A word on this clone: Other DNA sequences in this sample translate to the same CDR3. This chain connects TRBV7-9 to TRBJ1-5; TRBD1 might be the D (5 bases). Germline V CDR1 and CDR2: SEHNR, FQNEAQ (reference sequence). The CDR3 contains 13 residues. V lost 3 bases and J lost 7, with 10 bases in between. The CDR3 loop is CASSLGEGQPQHF. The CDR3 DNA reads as TGTGCCAGCAGCTTGGGGGAGGGACAGCCCCAGCATTTT.

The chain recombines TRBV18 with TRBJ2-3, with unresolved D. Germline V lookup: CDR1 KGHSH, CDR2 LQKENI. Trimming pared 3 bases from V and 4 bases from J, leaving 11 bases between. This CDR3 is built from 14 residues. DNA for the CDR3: TGTGCCAGCTCACCCCCATCAGTTTCAGATACGCAGTATTTT. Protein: CASSPPSVSDTQYF.

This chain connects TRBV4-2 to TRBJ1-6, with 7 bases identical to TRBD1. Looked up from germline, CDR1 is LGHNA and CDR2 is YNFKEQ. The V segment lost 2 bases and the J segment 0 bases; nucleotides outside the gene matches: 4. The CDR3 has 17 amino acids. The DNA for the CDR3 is TGTGCCAGCAGCCAACAAGGGGGCGCCTCCTATAATTCACCCCTCCACTTT. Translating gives CASSQQGGASYNSPLHF.

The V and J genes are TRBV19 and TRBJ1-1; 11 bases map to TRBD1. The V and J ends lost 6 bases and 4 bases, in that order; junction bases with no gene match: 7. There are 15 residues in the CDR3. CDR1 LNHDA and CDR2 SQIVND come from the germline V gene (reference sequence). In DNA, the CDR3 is TGTGCCAGTAGAGGGACAGGGGGTAGGGGCACTGAAGCTTTCTTT. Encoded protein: CASRGTGGRGTEAFF. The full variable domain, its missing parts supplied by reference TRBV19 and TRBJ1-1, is DGGITQSPKYLFRKEGQNVTLSCEQNLNHDAMYWYRQDPGQGLRLIYYSQIVNDFQKGDIAEGYSVSREKKESFPLTVTSAQKNPTAFYLCASRGTGGRGTEAFFGQGTRLTVV.

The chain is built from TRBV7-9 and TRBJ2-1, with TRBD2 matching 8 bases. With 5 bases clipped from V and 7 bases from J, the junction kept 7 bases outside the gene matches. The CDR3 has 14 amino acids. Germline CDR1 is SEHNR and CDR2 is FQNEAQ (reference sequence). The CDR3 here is CASSPGGALNEQFF. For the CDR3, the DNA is TGTGCCAGCAGCCCCGGGGGGGCGTTAAATGAGCAGTTCTTC.

The CDR3 DNA follows: TGTGCCAGCAGCGTAGGAGGCCAGGGGGGCGGCGAGCAGTACTTC. Protein: CASSVGGQGGGEQYF. The chain joins TRBV9 to TRBJ2-7; D is possibly TRBD1 (7 bases). The V gene lost 0 bases and the J gene lost 6 bases, with 16 bases spanning the gap. The CDR3 sequence is 15 residues long. CDR1 is SGDLS, CDR2 YYNGEE, per germline.

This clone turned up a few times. The CDR3 coding sequence is TGTGCCTGGAGAGCAGGGGGCGACACCGAAAAACTGTTTTTT. This encodes CAWRAGGDTEKLFF. This chain connects TRBV30 to TRBJ1-4; 8 bases fit TRBD1. Trimming cost V 3 bases and J 8 bases; bases outside gene matches: 8. The CDR3 is 14 residues long. Germline V gene lookup returns CDR1 GTSNPN and CDR2 SVGIG (reference sequence).

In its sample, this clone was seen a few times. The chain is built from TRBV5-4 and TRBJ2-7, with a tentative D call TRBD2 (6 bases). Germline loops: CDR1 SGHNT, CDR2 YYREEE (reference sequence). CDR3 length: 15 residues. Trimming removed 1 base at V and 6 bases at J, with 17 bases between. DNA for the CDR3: TGTGCCAGCAGCTTGACGGGAGCCGCTCCGGGCGAGCAGTACTTC. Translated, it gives CASSLTGAAPGEQYF.

The CDR3 is CASSVELGSYNEQFF. The CDR3 coding sequence is TGTGCCAGCAGCGTAGAACTAGGTTCCTACAATGAGCAGTTCTTC. The chain couples TRBV9 to TRBJ2-1, with D perhaps matching TRBD2 (5 bases). CDR3 length: 15 residues. CDR1 is SGDLS and CDR2 is YYNGEE in the germline V gene. The ends were cut back, 0 bases at V and 1 base at J, with 8 bases in the middle.

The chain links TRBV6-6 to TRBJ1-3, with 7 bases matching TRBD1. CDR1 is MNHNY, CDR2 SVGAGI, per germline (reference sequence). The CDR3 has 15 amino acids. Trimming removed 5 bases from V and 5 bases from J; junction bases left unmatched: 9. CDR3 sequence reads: CASSRQGTDRNTIYF. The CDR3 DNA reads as TGTGCCAGCAGTCGACAGGGCACAGATAGAAACACCATATATTTT.

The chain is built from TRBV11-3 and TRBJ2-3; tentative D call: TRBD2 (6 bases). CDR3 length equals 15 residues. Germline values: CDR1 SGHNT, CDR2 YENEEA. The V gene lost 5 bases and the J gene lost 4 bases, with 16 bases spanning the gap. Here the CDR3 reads CASSPGVGIADTQYF. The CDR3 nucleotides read TGTGCCAGCAGCCCGGGGGTTGGTATCGCAGATACGCAGTATTTT. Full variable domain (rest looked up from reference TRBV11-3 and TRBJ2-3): EAGVVQSPRYKIIEKKQPVAFWCNPISGHNTLYWYLQNLGQGPELLIRYENEEAVDDSQLPKDRFSAERLKGVDSTLKIQPAELGDSAVYLCASSPGVGIADTQYFGPGTRLTVL.